The clone carrying this TCR beta chain was recorded at least ten times. Its specificity is not known. This sample was included in a study of T cells in Graves' hyperthyroidism and ophthalmopathy. The CDR3 regions of TCR beta were amplified from RNA transcripts. During a first-round RT-PCR of the TCR CDR3, the HTBI primer set was used. TCRdb re-analysed the multiplex PCR reads in MiXCR, keeping a single row per CDR3 protein. In the table there are some 350,000 distinct CDR3 sequences, around a sixth of which are singletons. Germline CDR1 is SNHLY and CDR2 is FYNNEI. This CDR3 comprises 14 residues. V shed 6 bases and J shed 0 bases, with 11 bases lying between them. Newly diagnosed patients aged 18 to 65 had hyperthyroidism of under 2 months' duration. Cells are PBMCs isolated from about 10 ml of fresh blood. Study results and limitations: It was a median about 6.5 months before onset that the model predicted ophthalmopathy.

What was sequenced was blood. V is TRBV2 and J is TRBJ1-1; D remains ambiguous. The TCR sequence derives from a woman aged 18-30 years with Graves' hyperthyroidism that later progressed to Graves' ophthalmopathy. CDR3 nucleotide sequence: TGTGCCAGCAGACTGACATACATGAACACTGAAGCTTTCTTT. Residues: CASRLTYMNTEAFF.